This passage covers 21 T cell receptor beta chains from one sample sequenced in a study of cytomegalovirus exposure and HLA in healthy donors. Amplification used 60 Vbeta primers and 13 Jbeta primers. The data were produced by immunoSEQ multiplex PCR, yet TCRdb's version contains in-frame clones alone and is incomplete. This table holds 150,000 or so clones, around four fifths found once. Input material: PBMCs. Source of these receptors: a middle-aged man in good health and CMV-seropositive.

This clone was detected a few times. V and J are TRBV7-9 and TRBJ2-2, with D possibly being TRBD1 (6 bases). V gave up 5 bases and J gave up 3 bases, with 13 bases separating them. The CDR3 loop spans 15 amino acids. The germline V gene encodes CDR1 SEHNR and CDR2 FQNEAQ (reference sequence). CDR3 loop: CASSPLDSDTGELFF. CDR3 coding DNA: TGTGCCAGCAGCCCTTTGGACAGTGACACCGGGGAGCTGTTTTTT.

J is TRBJ2-7 and V is TRBV9; 7 positions agree with TRBD1. With V trimmed by 3 bases and J by 5 bases, 11 bases remained unmatched. The CDR3 length is 15 residues. Germline V CDR1 and CDR2: SGDLS, YYNGEE. The CDR3 DNA reads as TGTGCCAGCAGCGCGAACCCTGGACAGGTGAACGAGCAGTACTTC. It specifies CASSANPGQVNEQYF.

This sequence joins TRBV27 and TRBJ2-5; TRBD2 might be the D (5 bases). Deletions cut 2 bases from V and 6 bases from J, with 7 bases between. The CDR3 consists of 12 residues. Germline assignment: CDR1 MNHEY and CDR2 SMNVEV (reference sequence). The CDR3 protein is CASSLIGKTQYF. The CDR3 DNA reads TGTGCCAGCAGTTTAATCGGGAAGACCCAGTACTTC.

The chain links TRBV5-1 to TRBJ2-1, with D perhaps matching TRBD1 (5 bases). V lost 0 bases and J 6 bases, leaving 13 bases between the germline ends. Germline CDR1 SGHRS, CDR2 YFSETQ. This CDR3 region has 15 residues. CDR3: CASSLEQTGSNEQFF. The CDR3 DNA sequence: TGCGCCAGCAGCTTGGAACAAACAGGTTCCAATGAGCAGTTCTTC.

This clone was recorded once. CDR3 in amino acids: CASSLGTGGLDTQYF. The CDR3 DNA is TGTGCCAGCAGCTTAGGGACAGGGGGTTTAGATACGCAGTATTTT. V is TRBV11-2 and J is TRBJ2-3; TRBD1 matches 10 bases. The V gene end was trimmed by 1 base and the J gene end by 5 bases; junction bases not matched to a gene: 3. CDR3 length equals 15 residues. The germline V gene encodes CDR1 SGHAT and CDR2 FQNNGV.

The V call is TRBV5-6, the J call TRBJ2-7; 9 bases agree with TRBD2. The CDR3 runs to 14 residues. The V gene end was trimmed by 0 bases and the J gene end by 3 bases; junction bases not matched to a gene: 1. CDR1 and CDR2 (germline): SGHDT, YYEEEE. As DNA, the CDR3 is TGTGCCAGCAGCTTGGGACTAGCGGTCTACGAGCAGTACTTC. Its protein product is CASSLGLAVYEQYF.

V usage is TRBV27 and J usage is TRBJ2-2; D is uncertain. The CDR3 has 14 residues. V lost 3 bases, J lost 6 bases, and 11 bases lay in between. Germline CDR1 MNHEY, CDR2 SMNVEV (reference sequence). The CDR3 loop reads CASSFKRGAGELFF. Here the CDR3 DNA reads TGTGCCAGCAGTTTTAAACGTGGAGCCGGGGAGCTGTTTTTT.

The chain couples TRBV14 to TRBJ1-1, with D perhaps matching TRBD1 (5 bases). The CDR3 loop spans 15 amino acids. The ends were cut back, 5 bases at V and 0 bases at J, with 13 bases in the middle. Germline V gene sequence: CDR1 SGHDN, CDR2 FVKESK. The CDR3 DNA reads TGTGCCAGCAGCTCGATGACAGATATGAACACTGAAGCTTTCTTT. This translates into CASSSMTDMNTEAFF.

The CDR3 is CASSPRRGGRATDTQYF. As DNA, the CDR3 is TGTGCCAGCAGCCCTCGTCGGGGCGGGAGGGCTACAGATACGCAGTATTTT. The chain combines TRBV11-1 with TRBJ2-3; 9 bases match TRBD2. After removal of 5 bases from V and 3 bases from J, the junction contained 12 bases not matched to a gene. The germline gives CDR1 SGHAT, CDR2 FQDESV (reference sequence). The CDR3 extends over 17 amino acids.

The rearrangement links TRBV18 to TRBJ2-7; TRBD2 matches 7 bases. J lost 4 bases, V lost 6 bases, and 3 bases had no gene match. This CDR3 spans 12 amino acids. The V gene's germline CDR1 is KGHSH and CDR2 LQKENI. Here the CDR3 reads CASSFGGYEQYF. CDR3 DNA: TGTGCCAGCTCGTTCGGGGGGTACGAGCAGTACTTC.

The V call is TRBV19, the J call TRBJ2-1; weak D call: TRBD2 (7 bases). The germline V and J ends were trimmed by 1 base and 2 bases, with 9 bases remaining between them. Germline loops: CDR1 LNHDA, CDR2 SQIVND (reference sequence). The CDR3 length is 15 residues. CDR3 sequence reads: CASSIGGGAYNEQFF. Written as DNA, the CDR3 is TGTGCCAGTAGTATAGGGGGGGGCGCCTACAATGAGCAGTTCTTC.

V and J are TRBV19 and TRBJ2-3, with TRBD1 matching over 7 bases. V dropped 4 bases and J dropped 6; count of bases not matched to a gene: 4. The V gene's germline CDR1 is LNHDA and CDR2 SQIVND (reference sequence). The CDR3 length is 13 residues. The CDR3 sequence: CASSRQGRDTQYF. In DNA, the CDR3 is TGTGCCAGTAGTAGACAGGGAAGGGATACGCAGTATTTT.

The chain is built from TRBV6-6 and TRBJ1-5; D is unresolved. This CDR3 has 12 residues. From germline, CDR1 is MNHNY and CDR2 SVGAGI (reference sequence). V was shortened by 2 bases and J by 6 bases, with 5 bases between the two germline ends. DNA for the CDR3: TGTGCCAGCAGTTACGAGGGTCAGCCCCAGCATTTT. Amino acid sequence: CASSYEGQPQHF.

The chain carries TRBV18 and TRBJ2-5, with 7 bases that match TRBD1. Germline V CDR1 and CDR2: KGHSH, LQKENI. The trim removed 8 bases at V and 1 base at J, leaving 4 bases unmatched. This CDR3 is built from 13 residues. The chain's CDR3 is CASARTGQETQYF. The CDR3 bases are TGTGCCAGCGCCAGGACAGGCCAAGAGACCCAGTACTTC.

Details on this clone: One junction end does not reproduce the germline sequence, and a read error may be involved. This chain's CDR3 is CAISESITGAITYGQYF. The CDR3 nucleotides are TGTGCCATCAGTGAGTCCATCACAGGGGCGATCACCTACGGGCAGTACTTC. J is TRBJ2-7 and V is TRBV10-3; 7 bases map to TRBD1. In germline, CDR1 is ENHRY, CDR2 SYGVKD. The CDR3 is 17 residues long.

For this clone: This same CDR3 is encoded by further DNA sequences in the sample. This rearrangement joins TRBV28 to TRBJ1-1, with D hard to call. This CDR3 region has 14 residues. V lost 4 bases, J lost 3 bases, and 12 bases lay in between. The germline V gene has CDR1 MDHEN and CDR2 SYDVKM. CDR3 protein: CASSYYGSDTEAFF. As DNA, the CDR3 is TGTGCCAGCAGTTATTACGGTTCGGACACTGAAGCTTTCTTT. The entire variable domain, with the rest obtained from reference TRBV28 and TRBJ1-1, is as follows: DVKVTQSSRYLVKRTGEKVFLECVQDMDHENMFWYRQDPGLGLRLIYFSYDVKMKEKGDIPEGYSVSREKKERFSLILESASTNQTSMYLCASSYYGSDTEAFFGQGTRLTVV.

CDR3 sequence: CASTWTGRGAEAFF. The CDR3 nucleotides read TGTGCCAGCACCTGGACAGGGAGAGGAGCTGAAGCTTTCTTT. The genes are TRBV6-1 and TRBJ1-1, with 8 bases aligning to TRBD1. Germline V gene data show CDR1 as MNHNS and CDR2 as SASEGT. After removal of 7 bases from V and 6 bases from J, the junction contained 10 bases not matched to a gene. The CDR3 loop spans 14 amino acids.

The chain uses TRBV27 and TRBJ2-3; a weak D match, TRBD2 (7 bases). The CDR3 has 14 residues. CDR1 is MNHEY, CDR2 SMNVEV, per germline (reference sequence). V was pared by 3 bases and J by 4 bases, with 11 bases between. The CDR3 DNA reads as TGTGCCAGCAGTTTCGGGGGGCGCCCAGATACGCAGTATTTT. Protein sequence: CASSFGGRPDTQYF.

The chain joins TRBV7-8 to TRBJ2-5; 10 bases align to TRBD1. J gave up 7 bases and V 3 bases, and 11 bases lay outside the gene matches. Per germline, CDR1 SGHVS and CDR2 FQNEAQ. The CDR3 sequence is 16 residues long. The CDR3 spells CASSFDRGRRKGTQYF. The CDR3 DNA reads TGTGCCAGCAGCTTCGACAGGGGGCGTCGCAAAGGGACCCAGTACTTC.

The chain is built from TRBV19 and TRBJ2-5, with D perhaps matching TRBD1 (5 bases). Between the trimmed V and J ends, which lost 0 bases and 2 bases, there was a span of 10 bases. CDR1 is LNHDA and CDR2 is SQIVND in the germline V gene (reference sequence). The CDR3 consists of 15 residues. The chain's CDR3 is CASSIDRRGQETQYF. The CDR3 nucleotides are TGTGCCAGTAGTATAGATCGAAGGGGACAAGAGACCCAGTACTTC.

This sequence joins TRBV7-2 and TRBJ2-2; 8 nucleotides agree with TRBD2. Per germline, CDR1 SGHTA and CDR2 FQGNSA. The ends lost 6 bases at V and 6 bases at J; junction bases unmatched: 12. This CDR3 comprises 16 residues. CDR3 amino acids: CASSQPGLVFSGELFF. The CDR3 coding sequence is TGTGCCAGCAGTCAACCGGGACTAGTTTTTTCCGGGGAGCTGTTTTTT.